This T cell receptor (beta chain) was captured in a study of Graves' ophthalmopathy and Graves' hyperthyroidism. Overall study findings and caveats: A model of 13 signatures distinguished ophthalmopathy from stable hyperthyroidism at 87.88% sensitivity and about 80% specificity.

Amplified TCR beta CDR3 regions were obtained using RNA transcripts as template. First-round RT-PCR used HTBI primers; second-round multiplex PCR followed. MiXCR, run by TCRdb on the multiplex PCR reads, gives a single entry per CDR3 protein. The repertoire has hundreds of thousands of distinct CDR3 sequences, over 40% of them found once; the top ten carry more than 2.5%. This clonotype showed up many times. Its antigen remains unidentified. Germline assignment: CDR1 SGHRS and CDR2 YFSETQ. The CDR3 totals 14 residues. Trimming removed 4 bases at V and 6 bases at J, with 16 bases between. The sample consisted of peripheral blood. The chain is built from TRBV5-1 and TRBJ1-1; no reliable D call. The receptor's source is an adult man with Graves' ophthalmopathy. CDR3 in amino acids: CASSPQVLGSEAFF. CDR3 nucleotides: TGCGCCAGCAGCCCCCAGGTCCTAGGGTCTGAAGCTTTCTTT.